Detailed here is one T cell receptor (beta chain). This specimen comes from a study of shared clonotypes between healthy human individuals. Measured with immunoSEQ multiplex PCR; TCRdb has only the in-frame clones, and not every one. The table has about 2 million clones, approximately 95% seen once. Germline V CDR1 and CDR2: MGHRA, YSYEKL. Germline trimming cut 1 base from V and 0 bases from J; bases unmatched to any gene: 10. The CDR3 covers 18 residues. Sequencing used naive CD4+ T cells sorted from blood. The subset here: CD45RA+ positively selected. This sequence originates from a man younger than 35 in good health. This chain connects TRBV4-1 to TRBJ2-7, with 9 bases that match TRBD2. For the CDR3, the DNA is TGCGCCAGCAGCCAAGTGGTCGCTAGCGGGGCGAGCTCCTACGAGCAGTACTTC. Translating gives CASSQVVASGASSYEQYF.